This T cell receptor beta chain was identified during a study of shared clonotypes between healthy human individuals. The V end lost 3 bases, the J end lost 3 bases, and 6 bases lay between the germline ends. The CDR3 length is 11 residues. The germline CDR1 and CDR2 sequences are GTSNPN and SVGIG (reference sequence). Using immunoSEQ multiplex PCR, the repertoire was profiled, and TCRdb retains in-frame clones only, with some absent. The repertoire holds roughly 400,000 clones, with approximately 96% as singletons. General study findings and limits: Donors were few, which limited the genetic and exposure-history diversity represented.

With respect to this clone: The antigen remains unidentified.

This rearrangement joins TRBV30 to TRBJ2-7; no firm D call. This clonotype was obtained from a man aged 30 to 45 in good health. Sequencing was performed on memory CD8+ T cells sorted from blood. Subset described: CD45RO+ cells pooled with CCR7-negative TemRA cells. The CDR3 loop is CAWRNGYEQYF. The CDR3 DNA follows: TGTGCCTGGAGAAACGGCTACGAGCAGTACTTC.